This T cell receptor beta chain was sequenced in a study of T cells in Graves' hyperthyroidism and ophthalmopathy. Study results and caveats: Ophthalmopathy was separated from stable hyperthyroidism by a 13 V-J model.

Every diagnosis used clinical symptoms, serum thyroxine and TRAb, thyroid ultrasound and orbital computed tomography. The CDR3 covers 13 residues. Per germline, CDR1 MGHRA and CDR2 YSYEKL. The V end lost 6 bases, the J end lost 2 bases, and 8 bases lay between the germline ends. It was RNA transcripts that yielded the amplified TCR beta CDR3 regions. The TCR CDR3 was amplified in a first-round RT-PCR using the HTBI primer set. MiXCR, run by TCRdb on the multiplex PCR reads, gives a single entry per CDR3 protein. The data show over 300,000 distinct CDR3 sequences, 11% to 15% seen once. As concerns this clonotype: What it recognizes is unknown.

This sequence originates from a woman in her sixties with Graves' hyperthyroidism. The V call is TRBV4-1, the J call TRBJ2-1; D not resolved. The material sequenced was blood. CDR3: CASRHLTYNEQFF. In DNA, the CDR3 is TGCGCCAGCAGACACTTAACCTACAATGAGCAGTTCTTC.